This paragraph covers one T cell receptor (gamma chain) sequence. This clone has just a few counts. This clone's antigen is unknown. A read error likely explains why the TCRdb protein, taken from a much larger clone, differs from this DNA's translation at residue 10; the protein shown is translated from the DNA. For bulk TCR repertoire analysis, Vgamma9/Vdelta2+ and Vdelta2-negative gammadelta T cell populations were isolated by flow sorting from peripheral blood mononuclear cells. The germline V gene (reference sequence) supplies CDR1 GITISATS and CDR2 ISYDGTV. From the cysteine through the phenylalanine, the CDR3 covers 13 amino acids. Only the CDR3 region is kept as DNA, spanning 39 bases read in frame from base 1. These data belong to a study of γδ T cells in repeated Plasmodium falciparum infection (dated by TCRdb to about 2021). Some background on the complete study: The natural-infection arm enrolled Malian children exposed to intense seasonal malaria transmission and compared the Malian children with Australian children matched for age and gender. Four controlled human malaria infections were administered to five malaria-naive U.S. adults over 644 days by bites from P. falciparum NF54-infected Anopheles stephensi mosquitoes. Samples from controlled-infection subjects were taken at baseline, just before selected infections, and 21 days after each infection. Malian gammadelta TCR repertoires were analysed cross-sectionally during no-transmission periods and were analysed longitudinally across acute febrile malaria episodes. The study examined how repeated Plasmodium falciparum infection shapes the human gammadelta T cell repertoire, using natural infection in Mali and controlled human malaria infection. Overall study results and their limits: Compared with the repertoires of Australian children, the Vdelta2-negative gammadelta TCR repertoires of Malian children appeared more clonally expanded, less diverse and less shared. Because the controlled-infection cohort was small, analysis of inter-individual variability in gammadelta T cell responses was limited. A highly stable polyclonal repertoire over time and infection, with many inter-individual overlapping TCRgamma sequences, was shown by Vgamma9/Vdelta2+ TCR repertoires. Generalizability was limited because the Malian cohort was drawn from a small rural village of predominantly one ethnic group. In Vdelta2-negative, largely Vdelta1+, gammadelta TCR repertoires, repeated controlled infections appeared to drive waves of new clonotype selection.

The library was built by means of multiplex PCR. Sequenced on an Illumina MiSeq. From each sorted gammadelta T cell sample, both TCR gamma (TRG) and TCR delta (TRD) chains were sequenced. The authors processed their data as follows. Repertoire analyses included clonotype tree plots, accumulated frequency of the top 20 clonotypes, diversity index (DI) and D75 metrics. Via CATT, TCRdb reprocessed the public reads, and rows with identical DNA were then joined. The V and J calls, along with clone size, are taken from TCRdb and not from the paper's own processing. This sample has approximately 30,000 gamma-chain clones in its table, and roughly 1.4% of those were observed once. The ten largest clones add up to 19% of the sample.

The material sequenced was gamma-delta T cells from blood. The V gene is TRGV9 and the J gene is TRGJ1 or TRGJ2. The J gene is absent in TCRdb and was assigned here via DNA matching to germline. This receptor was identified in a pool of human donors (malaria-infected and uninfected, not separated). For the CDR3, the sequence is CALWEVPYYEKLF. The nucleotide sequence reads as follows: TGTGCCTTGTGGGAGGTCCCTTATTATGAGAAACTCTTT.